The sequence of this T cell receptor (beta chain) was determined in a study of cytomegalovirus exposure and HLA in healthy donors. The CDR3 length is 16 residues. Germline-derived CDR1 and CDR2 are SGHRS and YFSETQ. The ends were cut back, 4 bases at V and 0 bases at J, with 13 bases in the middle. The PCR employed 60 Vbeta primers together with 13 Jbeta primers. The repertoire was sequenced with immunoSEQ multiplex PCR; TCRdb's copy has only in-frame clones and lacks some. The sample comprises 150,000 to 200,000 clones, roughly 85% of which are singletons, and 7.5% to 10% rests with the top ten. The chain combines TRBV5-1 with TRBJ1-4; D remains unclear. The TCR sequence derives from a man younger than 35 in good health and CMV-seropositive. Material for sequencing was PBMCs. The CDR3 region has the DNA TGCGCCAGCAGCGGAGACGGAAAGACAACTAATGAAAAACTGTTTTTT. Encoded protein: CASSGDGKTTNEKLFF.